This T cell receptor (beta chain) derives from a study of cytomegalovirus exposure and HLA in healthy donors. The PCR ran on 60 Vbeta and 13 Jbeta primers. TCRdb's copy holds only in-frame clones and misses some; the assay was immunoSEQ multiplex PCR. The top ten clones hold about 2% of a sample with approximately 120,000 clones, 76% of them seen once. V lost 5 bases and J lost 4; bases outside the gene matches: 4. The V gene's germline CDR1 is SGHVS and CDR2 FQNEAQ. The CDR3 loop spans 15 amino acids. The TCR sequence derives from a man aged 50 to 59 in good health and CMV-seronegative. The chain couples TRBV7-8 to TRBJ2-2; 10 bases fit TRBD2. The sample was PBMCs. The CDR3 bases are TGTGCCAGCAGCCCGGGACTAGCGAGCACCGGGGAGCTGTTTTTT. Protein: CASSPGLASTGELFF. Variable domain in full (rest from reference TRBV7-8 and TRBJ2-2): GAGVSQSPRYKVAKRGQDVALRCDPISGHVSLFWYQQALGQGPEFLTYFQNEAQLDKSGLPSDRFFAERPEGSVSTLKIQRTQQEDSAVYLCASSPGLASTGELFFGEGSRLTVL.